These 25 T cell receptor beta chains originate from one sample sequenced in a study of T cell responses to AZD1222 COVID-19 vaccine. Here immunoSEQ multiplex PCR was the method, and the copy in TCRdb shows in-frame clones only, minus some. Seen here are over 75,000 clones, more than 80% observed once, and the top ten hold under 3%. The material was peripheral blood, obtained 28 days after the second AZD1222 dose. All receptors come from an adult who received the AZD1222 COVID-19 vaccine.

The chain links TRBV7-2 to TRBJ1-1, with D maybe TRBD1 (6 bases). The length of the CDR3 is 13 residues. Germline V lookup: CDR1 SGHTA, CDR2 FQGNSA. V lost 1 base and J 7 bases, leaving 10 bases between the germline ends. The CDR3 nucleotides are TGTGCCAGCAGCTTAGGGACAGAAGGTGAAGCTTTCTTT. Amino acid sequence: CASSLGTEGEAFF.

This chain uses TRBV3-1 (or the pseudogene TRBV3-2) with TRBJ2-1, with TRBD2 matching 11 bases. Germline V lookup: CDR1 LGHDT, CDR2 YNNKEL (reference sequence). The CDR3 loop spans 14 amino acids. With 4 bases clipped from V and 6 bases from J, the junction kept 2 bases outside the gene matches. The CDR3 nucleotides are TGTGCCAGCAGCCTGGGACTAGCGGCCAATGAGCAGTTCTTC. As protein: CASSLGLAANEQFF.

This chain joins TRBV7-6 and TRBJ2-7, with D perhaps TRBD1 or TRBD2 (5 bases each). Per germline, CDR1 SGHVS and CDR2 FNYEAQ. V was clipped by 4 bases and J by 1 base, with 20 bases between them. The CDR3 runs 17 residues. The CDR3 protein is CASSSAPSGTQSYEQYF. In nucleotides, the CDR3 is TGTGCCAGCAGCTCAGCCCCCTCCGGGACGCAATCCTACGAGCAGTACTTC.

The rearrangement links TRBV15 to TRBJ2-7, with 9 bases that match TRBD1. This CDR3 contains 15 residues. The germline V gene has CDR1 LNHNV and CDR2 YYDKDF (reference sequence). V trimming: 1 base; J trimming: 0 bases; junction bases outside the gene matches: 1. The CDR3 region is CATSRGDRDSYEQYF. CDR3 DNA: TGTGCCACCAGCAGAGGGGACAGGGACTCCTACGAGCAGTACTTC.

The chain joins TRBV15 to TRBJ1-2; 7 bases fit TRBD1. CDR3 length: 16 amino acids. CDR1 is LNHNV, CDR2 YYDKDF, per germline (reference sequence). The ends lost 4 bases at V and 7 bases at J; junction bases unmatched: 15. CDR3: CATSKTPTDRILGYTF. CDR3 sequence (DNA): TGTGCCACCAGCAAAACACCGACGGACAGGATCCTTGGCTACACCTTC.

The chain recombines TRBV4-2 with TRBJ2-2; 7 bases are a match to TRBD1. CDR1 and CDR2 from the germline V gene are LGHNA and YNFKEQ. The CDR3 has 14 amino acids. The junction had 2 bases not matched to a gene; V was cut back by 6 bases and J by 1 base. CDR3 sequence reads: CASRTGQNTGELFF. The CDR3 DNA sequence: TGTGCCAGCAGGACAGGGCAGAACACCGGGGAGCTGTTTTTT.

The J gene is TRBJ2-7, the V gene TRBV6-5; D is unresolved. V lost 7 bases, J lost 6 bases, and 7 bases lay in between. CDR1 and CDR2 (germline): MNHEY, SVGAGI. The CDR3 runs 10 residues. The CDR3 DNA reads TGTGCCAGCAAGTACCTCGAGCAGTACTTC. Its protein product is CASKYLEQYF.

The gene calls are TRBV5-1 and TRBJ2-3; 13 bases line up with TRBD2. Trimming cost V 6 bases and J 6 bases; bases outside gene matches: 4. Per germline, CDR1 SGHRS and CDR2 YFSETQ. The CDR3 length is 14 residues. CDR3 in amino acids: CASTPGLAGDTQYF. The CDR3 DNA follows: TGCGCCAGCACACCGGGACTAGCGGGGGATACGCAGTATTTT. The whole variable domain, filled in from reference TRBV5-1 and TRBJ2-3, reads KAGVTQTPRYLIKTRGQQVTLSCSPISGHRSVSWYQQTPGQGLQFLFEYFSETQRNKGNFPGRFSGRQFSNSRSEMNVSTLELGDSALYLCASTPGLAGDTQYFGPGTRLTVL.

The chain combines TRBV29-1 with TRBJ2-3, with 7 bases matching TRBD2. V trimming: 3 bases; J trimming: 7 bases; junction bases outside the gene matches: 7. Germline assignment: CDR1 SQVTM and CDR2 ANQGSEA. This CDR3 has 13 residues. As DNA, the CDR3 is TGCAGCGTTGAGGGGGGGAATAGGAATACGCAGTATTTT. This sequence encodes CSVEGGNRNTQYF.

This clone was observed a single time. The chain uses TRBV12-5 and TRBJ1-1; D gene uncertain. Looked up from germline, CDR1 is LGHNT and CDR2 is FRNRAP. CDR3 length equals 12 residues. The germline V and J ends were trimmed by 3 bases and 3 bases, with 5 bases remaining between them. CDR3 in amino acids: CASGFADTEAFF. Here the CDR3 DNA reads TGTGCTAGTGGTTTTGCGGACACTGAAGCTTTCTTT.

This chain uses TRBV4-1 with TRBJ1-1, with no clear D. The CDR3 has 16 amino acids. CDR1 and CDR2 from the germline V gene are MGHRA and YSYEKL. Trimming stripped 0 bases from V and 4 bases from J, with 15 bases between. In nucleotides, the CDR3 is TGCGCCAGCAGCCAAGATAGGTTGGTAGCCAGCACTGAAGCTTTCTTT. Protein: CASSQDRLVASTEAFF.

This clone was seen once. The CDR3 nucleotides are TGTGCCAGCAGCATCTCGGGACACCTGAACACTGAAGCTTTCTTT. It specifies CASSISGHLNTEAFF. V gene TRBV11-2 combines with J gene TRBJ1-1, with a weak D call TRBD1 (6 bases). Germline V gene sequence: CDR1 SGHAT, CDR2 FQNNGV. CDR3 length equals 15 residues. Deletions cut 5 bases from V and 0 bases from J, with 13 bases between.

This clone appeared once. This CDR3 is CATSGSVNQPQHF. As DNA, the CDR3 is TGTGCCACATCAGGGTCCGTCAATCAGCCCCAGCATTTT. The rearrangement joins TRBV30 to TRBJ1-5; the D gene is possibly TRBD1 (5 bases). This CDR3 region has 13 residues. The V gene's germline CDR1 is GTSNPN and CDR2 SVGIG (reference sequence). Trimming removed 8 bases from V and 3 bases from J, with 14 bases in between.

The chain carries TRBV4-2 and TRBJ2-1, with TRBD1 matching over 10 bases. Germline trimming cut 3 bases from V and 8 bases from J; bases unmatched to any gene: 4. Germline loops: CDR1 LGHNA, CDR2 YNFKEQ. The CDR3 runs 14 residues. As DNA, the CDR3 is TGTGCCAGCAGCCAGAGGACAGGGGGTGATGAGCAGTTCTTC. Amino acids: CASSQRTGGDEQFF.

J is TRBJ1-5 and V is TRBV30; D unclear. CDR1 is GTSNPN and CDR2 is SVGIG in the germline V gene (reference sequence). Between the trimmed V and J ends, which lost 1 base and 5 bases, there was a span of 18 bases. There are 16 residues in the CDR3. The CDR3 DNA follows: TGTGCCTGGAGTGAAGGCTTTGGAATTAAAGATCAGCCCCAGCATTTT. Encoded protein: CAWSEGFGIKDQPQHF.

The V and J genes are TRBV30 and TRBJ1-4; D is uncertain. Deletions cut 2 bases from V and 6 bases from J, with 19 bases between. This CDR3 contains 16 residues. CDR1 GTSNPN and CDR2 SVGIG come from the germline V gene (reference sequence). CDR3 in DNA: TGTGCCTGGAGTTCCTCCGGTGAGGGTTACTATGAAAAACTGTTTTTT. Its protein is CAWSSSGEGYYEKLFF.

The chain employs TRBV7-9 and TRBJ1-2; D ambiguous. Germline V CDR1 and CDR2: SEHNR, FQNEAQ (reference sequence). The CDR3 is made up of 15 amino acids. V dropped 0 bases and J dropped 1 base, with 9 bases sitting between them. The CDR3 region is CASSLAVGFNYGYTF. CDR3 DNA: TGTGCCAGCAGCTTAGCGGTCGGATTTAACTATGGCTACACCTTC.

The V gene is TRBV7-2, the J gene TRBJ2-7, with no clear D. Germline-derived CDR1 and CDR2 are SGHTA and FQGNSA. Between the trimmed V and J ends, which lost 5 bases and 5 bases, there was a span of 16 bases. CDR3 size: 14 residues. This CDR3 is CASSPGPETHEQYF. The CDR3 coding sequence is TGTGCCAGCAGCCCCGGTCCAGAGACCCACGAGCAGTACTTC.

The CDR3 DNA reads as TGTGCCAGCAGCTTGAGTAAGGGTTCGGGGAACTATGGCTACACCTTC. Residues: CASSLSKGSGNYGYTF. This rearrangement joins TRBV5-6 to TRBJ1-2, with D hard to call. CDR1 and CDR2 from the germline V gene are SGHDT and YYEEEE. Trimming pared 1 base from V and 2 bases from J, leaving 15 bases between. This CDR3 is 16 amino acids long.

The chain combines TRBV7-9 with TRBJ2-5; the D gene is possibly TRBD2 (5 bases). The CDR3 extends over 18 amino acids. Germline V lookup: CDR1 SEHNR, CDR2 FQNEAQ (reference sequence). V lost 5 bases to trimming and J lost 2 bases, with 24 bases between them. CDR3 in DNA: TGTGCCAGCAGCCCGACGCGGGCGAACCCCACCATACAAGAGACCCAGTACTTC. Protein product: CASSPTRANPTIQETQYF.

The chain combines TRBV5-6 with TRBJ1-1; D gene uncertain. The CDR3 length is 13 residues. Germline V gene sequence: CDR1 SGHDT, CDR2 YYEEEE. The V end lost 0 bases, the J end lost 5 bases, and 8 bases lay between the germline ends. The CDR3 is CASSLGGVTEAFF. The CDR3 DNA reads as TGTGCCAGCAGCTTGGGTGGGGTTACTGAAGCTTTCTTT.

This clone has only one observation. J is TRBJ2-1 and V is TRBV6-2 or TRBV6-3; TRBD1 is a possible D gene (6 bases). V was cut by 5 bases and J by 0 bases, with 17 bases left in between. This CDR3 is 17 amino acids long. Per germline, CDR1 MNHEY and CDR2 SVGEGT. CDR3 region: CASSPNLRGSSYNEQFF. In nucleotides, the CDR3 is TGTGCCAGCAGTCCAAACCTCAGGGGAAGCTCCTACAATGAGCAGTTCTTC.

This clone occurred once. The chain recombines TRBV4-3 with TRBJ1-3; TRBD1 matches 8 bases. CDR1 is LGHNA, CDR2 YSLEER, per germline. Losses at the gene ends were 4 bases for V and 2 bases for J; bases not matched to a gene: 4. CDR3 length: 15 residues. The CDR3 coding sequence is TGCGCCAGCAGCCTTTCGGGACAGGCTGGAAACACCATATATTTT. It translates to CASSLSGQAGNTIYF.

V gene TRBV7-2 combines with J gene TRBJ1-2, with 7 bases that match TRBD1. The CDR3 covers 13 residues. CDR1 is SGHTA and CDR2 is FQGNSA in the germline V gene. Trimming removed 2 bases from V and 7 bases from J; junction bases left unmatched: 4. The CDR3 protein is CASSLTTGAGYTF. In DNA form, the CDR3 reads TGTGCCAGCAGCTTAACCACAGGGGCTGGCTACACCTTC.

The chain recombines TRBV18 with TRBJ2-6; unclear D gene. The CDR3 extends over 14 amino acids. The V gene's germline CDR1 is KGHSH and CDR2 LQKENI. Trimming removed 6 bases at V and 0 bases at J, with 6 bases between. The CDR3 protein is CASSQFSGANVLTF. The DNA of the CDR3 is TGTGCCAGCTCCCAGTTCTCTGGGGCCAACGTCCTGACTTTC.